This T cell receptor (beta chain) appears in the sequencing data of a study of blood T cell repertoires in COVID-19. Study-wide background: Whether acute or convalescent, the COVID-19 samples came from the United States, Italy and Spain. From T cells, B-cell-depleted T cells, or PBMCs came the material, which was cDNA or gDNA.

Under the authors' procedure: How many nucleated cells were present was estimated from reference gene primer amplification. Some clones are missing from TCRdb's copy, which holds only in-frame ones; the method was immunoSEQ multiplex PCR. V and J calls and clone size follow that table, whereas D and trimming were derived from the DNA. The sample consists of roughly 110,000 clones, just under 90% of them appearing once. V lost 3 bases, J lost 4 bases, and 12 bases lay in between. The CDR3 covers 14 residues. Germline loops: CDR1 MDHEN, CDR2 SYDVKM. The clonotype originates from a woman aged 50 to 60 with acute or convalescent COVID-19. Sequencing used peripheral blood. The chain has TRBV28 and TRBJ1-2, with D perhaps TRBD1 (6 bases). The DNA of the CDR3 is TGTGCCAGCAGTTTTAGAGGGGGATCCTATGGCTACACCTTC. This translates into CASSFRGGSYGYTF.